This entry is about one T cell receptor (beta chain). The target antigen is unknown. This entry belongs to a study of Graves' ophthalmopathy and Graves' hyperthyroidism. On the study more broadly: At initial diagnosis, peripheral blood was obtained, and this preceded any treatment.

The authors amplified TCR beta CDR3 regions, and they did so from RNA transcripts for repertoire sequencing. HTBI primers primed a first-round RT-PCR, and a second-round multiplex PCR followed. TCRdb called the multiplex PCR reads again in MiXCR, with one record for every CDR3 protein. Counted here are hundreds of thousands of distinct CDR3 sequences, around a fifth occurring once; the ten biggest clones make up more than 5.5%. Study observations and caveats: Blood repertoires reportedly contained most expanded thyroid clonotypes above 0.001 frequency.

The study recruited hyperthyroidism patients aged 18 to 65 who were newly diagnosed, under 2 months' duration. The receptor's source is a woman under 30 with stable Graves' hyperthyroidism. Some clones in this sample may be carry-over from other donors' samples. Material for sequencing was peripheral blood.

The CDR3 here is CASSTSFETQYF. CDR3 coding DNA: TGTGCCAGCAGCACTAGCTTCGAGACCCAGTACTTC. This sequence joins TRBV28 and TRBJ2-5; a weak D match, TRBD2 (6 bases). Trimming stripped 6 bases from V and 5 bases from J, with 10 bases between. CDR1 is MDHEN, CDR2 SYDVKM, per germline. The CDR3 spans 12 residues. Using reference TRBV28 and TRBJ2-5 for the parts outside the CDR3, the full variable domain is DVKVTQSSRYLVKRTGEKVFLECVQDMDHENMFWYRQDPGLGLRLIYFSYDVKMKEKGDIPEGYSVSREKKERFSLILESASTNQTSMYLCASSTSFETQYFGPGTRLLVL.